This T cell receptor (beta chain) was documented in a study of OX40 agonist ivuxolimab in advanced cancers. The CDR3 totals 13 residues. From germline, CDR1 is MNHEY and CDR2 SMNVEV (reference sequence). V shed 8 bases and J 4 bases; nucleotides not matched to a gene: 4. Measured with immunoSEQ multiplex PCR; TCRdb has only the in-frame clones, and not every one. The sample shows over 15,000 clones, about nine tenths of them seen only once. The sequencing used CD4+ or CD8+ T cells sorted from blood, collected in a trial of the OX40 agonist ivuxolimab. The origin of this receptor is an adult with an advanced solid tumor such as melanoma, head and neck, liver or kidney cancer. This chain connects TRBV27 to TRBJ1-2; 10 bases line up with TRBD1. The chain's CDR3 is CASGQGVGYGYTF. CDR3 coding DNA: TGTGCCAGCGGACAGGGGGTGGGCTATGGCTACACCTTC.